This T cell receptor beta chain was profiled in a study of blood T cell repertoires in COVID-19. Background on the study: The samples span acute and convalescent COVID-19 from the United States, Italy and Spain. T cells, B-cell-depleted T cells, or PBMCs supplied cDNA or gDNA.

The CDR3 has 14 residues. Trimming cost V 4 bases and J 6 bases; bases outside gene matches: 8. Germline assignment: CDR1 MNHEY and CDR2 SMNVEV (reference sequence). In the original workflow: Amplified reference gene primers provided the basis for estimating nucleated cell counts. The method was immunoSEQ multiplex PCR; TCRdb's version includes in-frame clones alone and lacks a portion of them. The V and J calls and the clone size are those of that table, but D and trimming were determined from the DNA. The table lists 200,000 to 250,000 clones, roughly nine tenths of them singletons, with more than 10% in the top ten.

The chain carries TRBV27 and TRBJ1-2; 7 nucleotides align to TRBD1. The origin of this receptor is a woman aged 18-29 years who had recovered from COVID-19. Material: peripheral blood. The DNA of the CDR3 is TGTGCCAGCAGTTCCTACAGGGGTGGTCATGGCTACACCTTC. Translating it yields CASSSYRGGHGYTF.